This T cell receptor beta chain was documented in a study of blood T cell repertoires in COVID-19. In the authors' methods: From reference gene primer amplification, estimates of nucleated cell counts were derived. The protocol was immunoSEQ multiplex PCR, while the TCRdb copy is restricted to in-frame clones and leaves out a portion. V and J calls and clone size are those listed in that table; D and trimming were worked out from the DNA. The sample yields about 240,000 clones, approximately 83% seen once. This CDR3 region has 14 residues. Recruits, aged roughly 18 to 100 years, lived in approximately 26 US areas. Assignments of participants to cohorts depended upon their own reported clinical history.

The chain has TRBV21-1 and TRBJ2-1; the D call of TRBD2 is as the table states it, not checked on the DNA. TRBV21-1 is tagged as a pseudogene. The specimen sequenced was PBMCs or T cells enriched from blood (not recorded which). The clonotype originates from a woman between 40 and 50 years old with acute COVID-19. This chain's CDR3 is CASSKTGGVYEQFF. DNA for the CDR3: TGTGCCAGCAGCAAAACGGGGGGCGTTTACGAGCAGTTCTTC.